This T cell receptor (beta chain) stems from a study of T cell clonality in common variable immunodeficiency. Study-level results: Fewer TCRbeta clones were shared among CVID subjects than controls. Authors noted CVID clonality's cause needs subpopulation repertoire sequencing.

Sequenced by immunoSEQ multiplex PCR; TCRdb stores in-frame clones only, minus some. The data show more than 65,000 clones, with none appearing a single time. This clone was counted ten times or more. Its target is unknown. The sequencing input was peripheral blood mononuclear cells. The source of this sequence is a person between 18 and 75 years old in good health.

The CDR3 sequence is CASSPTGTFYEQYF. The DNA read from the CDR3 is TGTGCCAGCAGTCCCACCGGGACTTTCTACGAG. The chain links TRBV9 to TRBJ2-7, with D possibly TRBD2 on 6 matching bases. Coverage ceases 3 residues before the CDR3 finishes, and the germline J gene fills in the end. Trimming took 5 bases from V and 3 from J, leaving 15 bases between them. The germline V gene has CDR1 SGDLS and CDR2 YYNGEE. CDR3 length: 14 residues.